This T cell receptor beta chain was captured in a study of Graves' ophthalmopathy and Graves' hyperthyroidism. On the study more broadly: Stable hyperthyroidism meant no progression to ophthalmopathy within 18 months of follow-up. Regarding the study as a whole: Most clonotypes expanded in thyroid above 0.001 frequency were present in blood too.

Investigators amplified TCR beta CDR3 regions from RNA transcripts. The first-round RT-PCR employed HTBI primers together with the Qiagen OneStep RT-PCR kit. A multiplex PCR was then performed as the second round. TCRdb used MiXCR to reprocess the multiplex PCR reads, holding one entry per CDR3 protein. The table shows over a million distinct CDR3 sequences, with about 38% occurring only once. V was pared by 8 bases and J by 2 bases, with 12 bases between. The CDR3 totals 13 residues. Germline lookup yields CDR1 SNHLY and CDR2 FYNNEI. As for this clonotype: Its cognate antigen is unknown.

Newly diagnosed, the hyperthyroidism patients had under 2 months' duration and were aged 18 to 65. Other autoimmune diseases, uncontrolled infections, pregnancy or lactation ruled patients out of participation. The source of this sequence is an adult man with Graves' hyperthyroidism. V and J are TRBV2 and TRBJ1-2; a possible D gene is TRBD1 (6 bases). Sample: peripheral blood or thyroid tissue (not recorded which). CDR3 nucleotides: TGTGCCAGCTGTGGGGGGCAAAACTATGGCTACACCTTC. Protein: CASCGGQNYGYTF.